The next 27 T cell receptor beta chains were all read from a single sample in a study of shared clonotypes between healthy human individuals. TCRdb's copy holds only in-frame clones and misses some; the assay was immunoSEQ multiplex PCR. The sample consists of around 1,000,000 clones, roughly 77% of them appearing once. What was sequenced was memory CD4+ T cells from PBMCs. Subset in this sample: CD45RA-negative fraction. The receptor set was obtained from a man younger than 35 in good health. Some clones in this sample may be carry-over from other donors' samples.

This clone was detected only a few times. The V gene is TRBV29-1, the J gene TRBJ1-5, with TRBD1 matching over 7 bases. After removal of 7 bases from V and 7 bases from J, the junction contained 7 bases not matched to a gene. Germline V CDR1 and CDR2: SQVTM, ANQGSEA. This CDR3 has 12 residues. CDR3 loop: CSAATGRQPQHF. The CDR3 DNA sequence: TGCAGCGCTGCGACAGGGCGGCAGCCCCAGCATTTT.

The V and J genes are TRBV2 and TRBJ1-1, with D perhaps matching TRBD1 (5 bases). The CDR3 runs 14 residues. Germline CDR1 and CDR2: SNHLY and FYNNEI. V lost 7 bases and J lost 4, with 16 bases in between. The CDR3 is CASTPWSGGTEAFF. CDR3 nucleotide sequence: TGTGCCAGCACCCCGTGGTCCGGGGGCACTGAAGCTTTCTTT.

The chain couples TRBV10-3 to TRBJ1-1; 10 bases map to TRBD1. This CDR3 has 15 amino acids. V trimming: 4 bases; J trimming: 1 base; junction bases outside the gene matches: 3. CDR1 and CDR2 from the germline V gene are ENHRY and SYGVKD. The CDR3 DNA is TGTGCCATCAGTGGGGGACAGGGGAGGAACACTGAAGCTTTCTTT. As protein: CAISGGQGRNTEAFF.

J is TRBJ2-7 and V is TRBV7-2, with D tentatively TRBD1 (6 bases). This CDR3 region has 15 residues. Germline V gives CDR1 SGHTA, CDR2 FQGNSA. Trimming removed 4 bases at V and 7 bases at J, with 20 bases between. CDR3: CASSSTGNPYVEQYF. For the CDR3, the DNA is TGTGCCAGCAGCTCTACAGGGAATCCCTACGTGGAGCAGTACTTC.

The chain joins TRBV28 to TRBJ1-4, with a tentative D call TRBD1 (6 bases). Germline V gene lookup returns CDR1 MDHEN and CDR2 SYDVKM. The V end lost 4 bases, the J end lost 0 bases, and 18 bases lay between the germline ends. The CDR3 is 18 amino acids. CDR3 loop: CASSYGQINLATNEKLFF. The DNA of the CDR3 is TGTGCCAGCAGTTATGGACAGATTAATCTTGCAACTAATGAAAAACTGTTTTTT.

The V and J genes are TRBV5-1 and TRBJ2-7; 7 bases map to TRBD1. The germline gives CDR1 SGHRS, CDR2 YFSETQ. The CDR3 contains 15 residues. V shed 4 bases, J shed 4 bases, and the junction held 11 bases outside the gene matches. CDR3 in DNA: TGCGCCAGCAGCCCAACCCCAGGGGGTCTGTACGAGCAGTACTTC. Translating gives CASSPTPGGLYEQYF.

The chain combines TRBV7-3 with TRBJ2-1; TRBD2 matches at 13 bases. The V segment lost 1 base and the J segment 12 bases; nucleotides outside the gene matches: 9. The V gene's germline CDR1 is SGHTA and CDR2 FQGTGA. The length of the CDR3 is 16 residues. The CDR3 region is CASSLNPRTSGRGQFF. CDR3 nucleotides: TGTGCCAGCAGCTTAAACCCCCGGACTAGCGGGAGAGGGCAGTTCTTC.

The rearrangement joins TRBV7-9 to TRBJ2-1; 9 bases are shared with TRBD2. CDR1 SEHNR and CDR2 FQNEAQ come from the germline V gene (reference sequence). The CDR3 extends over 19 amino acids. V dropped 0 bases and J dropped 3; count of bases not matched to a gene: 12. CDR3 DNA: TGTGCCAGCAGCTTAGCGCAGTTCACCCTAGCGGGGCGCTACAATGAGCAGTTCTTC. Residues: CASSLAQFTLAGRYNEQFF. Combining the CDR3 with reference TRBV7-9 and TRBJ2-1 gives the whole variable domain DTGVSQNPRHKITKRGQNVTFRCDPISEHNRLYWYRQTLGQGPEFLTYFQNEAQLEKSRLLSDRFSAERPKGSFSTLEIQRTEQGDSAMYLCASSLAQFTLAGRYNEQFFGPGTRLTVL.

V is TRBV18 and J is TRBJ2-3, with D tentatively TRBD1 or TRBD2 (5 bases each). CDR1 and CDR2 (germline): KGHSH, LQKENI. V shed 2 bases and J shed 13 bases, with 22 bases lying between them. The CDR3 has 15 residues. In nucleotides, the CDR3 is TGTGCCAGCTCACCATCTGTCGAGAGGGGCGTAGAAAAGTATTTT. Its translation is CASSPSVERGVEKYF.

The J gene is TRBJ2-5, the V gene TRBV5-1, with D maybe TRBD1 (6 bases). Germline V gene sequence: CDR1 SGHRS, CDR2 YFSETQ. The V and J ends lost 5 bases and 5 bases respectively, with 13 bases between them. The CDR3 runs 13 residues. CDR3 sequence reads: CASSRGQMETQYF. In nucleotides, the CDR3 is TGCGCCAGCAGTCGTGGACAGATGGAGACCCAGTACTTC.

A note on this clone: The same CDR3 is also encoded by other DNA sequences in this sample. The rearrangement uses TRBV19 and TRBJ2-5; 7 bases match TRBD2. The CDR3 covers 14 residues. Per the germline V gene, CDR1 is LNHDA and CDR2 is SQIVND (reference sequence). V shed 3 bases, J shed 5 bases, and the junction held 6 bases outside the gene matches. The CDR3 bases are TGTGCCAGTAGTATCCGAGGGAGGGGTGAGACCCAGTACTTC. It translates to CASSIRGRGETQYF.

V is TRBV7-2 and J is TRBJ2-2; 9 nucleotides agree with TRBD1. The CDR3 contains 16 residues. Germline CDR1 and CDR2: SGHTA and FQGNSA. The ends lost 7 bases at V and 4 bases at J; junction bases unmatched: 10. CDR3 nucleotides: TGTGCCAGCACCCTAAGAGGACAGGGGCCCACCGGGGAGCTGTTTTTT. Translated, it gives CASTLRGQGPTGELFF.

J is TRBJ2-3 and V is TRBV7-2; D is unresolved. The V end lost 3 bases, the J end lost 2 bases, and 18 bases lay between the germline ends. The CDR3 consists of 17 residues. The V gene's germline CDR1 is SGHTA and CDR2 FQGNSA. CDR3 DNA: TGTGCCAGCAGCTTGTTGCCCCGGCGGCACAACACAGATACGCAGTATTTT. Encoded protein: CASSLLPRRHNTDTQYF.

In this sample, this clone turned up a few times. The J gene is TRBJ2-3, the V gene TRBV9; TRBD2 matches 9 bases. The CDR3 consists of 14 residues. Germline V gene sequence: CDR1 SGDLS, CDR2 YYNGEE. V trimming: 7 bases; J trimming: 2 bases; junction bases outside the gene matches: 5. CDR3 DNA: TGTGCCAGCGGGCGGGAGGGAATCACAGATACGCAGTATTTT. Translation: CASGREGITDTQYF. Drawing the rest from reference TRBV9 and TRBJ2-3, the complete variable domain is DSGVTQTPKHLITATGQRVTLRCSPRSGDLSVYWYQQSLDQGLQFLIQYYNGEERAKGNILERFSAQQFPDLHSELNLSSLELGDSALYFCASGREGITDTQYFGPGTRLTVL.

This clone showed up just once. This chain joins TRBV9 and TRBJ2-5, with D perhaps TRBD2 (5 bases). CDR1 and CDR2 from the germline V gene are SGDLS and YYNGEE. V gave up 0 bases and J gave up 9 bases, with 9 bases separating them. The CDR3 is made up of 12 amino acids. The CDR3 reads CASSVEVGAQYF. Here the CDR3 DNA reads TGTGCCAGCAGCGTAGAAGTCGGGGCCCAGTACTTC.

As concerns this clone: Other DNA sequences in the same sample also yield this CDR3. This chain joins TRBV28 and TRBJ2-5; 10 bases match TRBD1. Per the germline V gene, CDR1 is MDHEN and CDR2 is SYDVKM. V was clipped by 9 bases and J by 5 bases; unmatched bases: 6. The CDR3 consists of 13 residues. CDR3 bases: TGTGCCAGTAGGGACAGGGGAAGCGAGACCCAGTACTTC. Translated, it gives CASRDRGSETQYF.

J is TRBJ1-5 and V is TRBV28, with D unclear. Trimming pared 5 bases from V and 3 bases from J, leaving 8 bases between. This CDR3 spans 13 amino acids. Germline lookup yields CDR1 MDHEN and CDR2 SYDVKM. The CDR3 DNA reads TGTGCCAGCAGTACTCCTTTCAATCAGCCCCAGCATTTT. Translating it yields CASSTPFNQPQHF. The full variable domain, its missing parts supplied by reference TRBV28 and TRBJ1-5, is DVKVTQSSRYLVKRTGEKVFLECVQDMDHENMFWYRQDPGLGLRLIYFSYDVKMKEKGDIPEGYSVSREKKERFSLILESASTNQTSMYLCASSTPFNQPQHFGDGTRLSIL.

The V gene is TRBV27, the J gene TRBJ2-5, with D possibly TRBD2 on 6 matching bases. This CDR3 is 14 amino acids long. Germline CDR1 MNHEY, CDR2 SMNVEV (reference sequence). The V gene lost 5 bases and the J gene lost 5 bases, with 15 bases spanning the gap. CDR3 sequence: CASSPEGGGETQYF. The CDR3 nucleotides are TGTGCCAGCAGTCCTGAGGGAGGCGGGGAGACCCAGTACTTC.

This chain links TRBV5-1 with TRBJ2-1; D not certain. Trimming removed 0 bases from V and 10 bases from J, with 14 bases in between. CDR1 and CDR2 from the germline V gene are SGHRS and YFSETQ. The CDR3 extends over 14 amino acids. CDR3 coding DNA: TGCGCCAGCAGCTTGGTTGGCGGACCCAGCGAGCAGTTCTTC. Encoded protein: CASSLVGGPSEQFF.

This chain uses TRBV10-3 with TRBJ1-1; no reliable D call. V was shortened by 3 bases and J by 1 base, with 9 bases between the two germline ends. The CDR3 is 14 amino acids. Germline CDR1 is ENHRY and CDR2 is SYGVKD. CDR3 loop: CAISEGKSNTEAFF. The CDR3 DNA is TGTGCCATCAGTGAAGGAAAGTCGAACACTGAAGCTTTCTTT.

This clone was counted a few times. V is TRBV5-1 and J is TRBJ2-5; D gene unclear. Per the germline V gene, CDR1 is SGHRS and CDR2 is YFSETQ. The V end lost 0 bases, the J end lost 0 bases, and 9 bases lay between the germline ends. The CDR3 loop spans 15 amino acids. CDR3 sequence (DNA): TGCGCCAGCAGCTTGGCGGACCGTTACCAAGAGACCCAGTACTTC. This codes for CASSLADRYQETQYF. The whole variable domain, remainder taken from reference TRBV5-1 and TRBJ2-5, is KAGVTQTPRYLIKTRGQQVTLSCSPISGHRSVSWYQQTPGQGLQFLFEYFSETQRNKGNFPGRFSGRQFSNSRSEMNVSTLELGDSALYLCASSLADRYQETQYFGPGTRLLVL.

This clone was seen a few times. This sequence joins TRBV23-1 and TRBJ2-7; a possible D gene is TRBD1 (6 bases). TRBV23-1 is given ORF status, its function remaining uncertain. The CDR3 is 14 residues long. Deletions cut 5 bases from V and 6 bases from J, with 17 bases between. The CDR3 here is CASSKDSRNSEQYF. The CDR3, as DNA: TGCGCCAGCAGTAAGGACAGCCGGAATTCCGAGCAGTACTTC.

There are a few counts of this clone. The DNA of the CDR3 is TGTGCCAGCTCACCAGGAGCATGGGAGCAGTTCTTC. Protein sequence: CASSPGAWEQFF. The chain has TRBV18 and TRBJ2-1; unclear D gene. This CDR3 contains 12 residues. Germline V gene sequence: CDR1 KGHSH, CDR2 LQKENI. The ends were cut back, 2 bases at V and 10 bases at J, with 9 bases in the middle.

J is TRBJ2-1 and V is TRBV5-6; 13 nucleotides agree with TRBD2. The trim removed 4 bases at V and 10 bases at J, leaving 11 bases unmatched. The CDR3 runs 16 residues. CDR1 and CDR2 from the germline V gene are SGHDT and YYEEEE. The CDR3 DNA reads TGTGCCAGCAGCATTCGTCGGACTAGCGGGAGCGGGGAGCAGTTCTTC. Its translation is CASSIRRTSGSGEQFF. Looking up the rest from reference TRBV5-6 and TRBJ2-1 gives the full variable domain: DAGVTQSPTHLIKTRGQQVTLRCSPKSGHDTVSWYQQALGQGPQFIFQYYEEEERQRGNFPDRFSGHQFPNYSSELNVNALLLGDSALYLCASSIRRTSGSGEQFFGPGTRLTVL.

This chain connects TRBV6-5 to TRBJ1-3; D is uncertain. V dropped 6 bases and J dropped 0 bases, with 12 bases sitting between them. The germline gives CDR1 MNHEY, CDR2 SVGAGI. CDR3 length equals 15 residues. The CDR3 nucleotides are TGTGCCAGCAGCCGAGACGGAGGCTCTGGAAACACCATATATTTT. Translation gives CASSRDGGSGNTIYF.

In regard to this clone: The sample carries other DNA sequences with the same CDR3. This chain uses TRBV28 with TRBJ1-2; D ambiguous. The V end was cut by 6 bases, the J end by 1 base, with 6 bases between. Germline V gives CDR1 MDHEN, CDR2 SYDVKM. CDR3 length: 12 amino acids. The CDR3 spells CASSRLNYGYTF. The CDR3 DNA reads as TGTGCCAGCAGCCGTCTTAACTATGGCTACACCTTC.

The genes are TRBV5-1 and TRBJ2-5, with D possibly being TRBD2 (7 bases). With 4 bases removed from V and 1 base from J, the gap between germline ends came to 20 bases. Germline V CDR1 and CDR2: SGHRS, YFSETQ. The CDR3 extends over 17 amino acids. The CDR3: CASSPLRQGTTQETQYF. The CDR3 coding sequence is TGCGCCAGCAGCCCACTGAGGCAGGGGACTACCCAAGAGACCCAGTACTTC.